The 5 T cell receptor beta chains in this list originate from one sample, sequenced in a study of post-analysis software for immune sequencing data. General study findings and limits: Roughly five TRBV segments appeared more often in patients than in controls, and TRBV5-6, TRBV5-1 and TRBV20-1 were among these.

Prepared libraries of TCR beta cDNA carried unique molecular identifiers. TCRdb used MiXCR to reprocess the PCR reads, holding one entry per CDR3 protein. The data show 650,000 to 900,000 distinct CDR3 sequences, 40% to 55% seen once. No antigen is known for these receptors. Sequencing was performed on blood. Receptor source: a girl aged 5 to 17 with multiple sclerosis.

CDR3 nucleotides: TGTGCCAGCAGTCGCTCGGGACAGGCCTTCCAAGAGCAGTTCTTC. Amino acids: CASSRSGQAFQEQFF. V usage is TRBV12-3 or TRBV12-4 and J usage is TRBJ2-1; 8 bases align to TRBD1. The CDR3 has 15 residues. V was clipped by 5 bases and J by 10 bases; unmatched bases: 13.

The V and J genes are TRBV5-6 and TRBJ1-5, with a possible D match to TRBD1 (5 bases). The V gene's germline CDR1 is SGHDT and CDR2 YYEEEE. The CDR3 is 16 amino acids. The ends were cut back, 0 bases at V and 4 bases at J, with 14 bases in the middle. CDR3 amino acids: CASSLGAGQGNQPQHF. Written as DNA, the CDR3 is TGTGCCAGCAGCTTGGGGGCTGGTCAGGGTAATCAGCCCCAGCATTTT. The full variable domain, rest sourced from reference TRBV5-6 and TRBJ1-5, is DAGVTQSPTHLIKTRGQQVTLRCSPKSGHDTVSWYQQALGQGPQFIFQYYEEEERQRGNFPDRFSGHQFPNYSSELNVNALLLGDSALYLCASSLGAGQGNQPQHFGDGTRLSIL.

This clonotype has more than one count but fewer than ten. The genes are TRBV7-2 and TRBJ1-2; D might be TRBD1 (5 bases). The CDR3 runs 14 residues. Germline CDR1 and CDR2: SGHTA and FQGNSA. V was clipped by 5 bases and J by 3 bases, with 13 bases between them. The CDR3 region has the DNA TGTGCCAGCAGCACGAGACAGAACTACTATGGCTACACCTTC. It codes for CASSTRQNYYGYTF.

This chain joins TRBV27 and TRBJ2-5; a weak D match, TRBD1 (6 bases). With 3 bases removed from V and 1 base from J, the gap between germline ends came to 9 bases. The CDR3 consists of 14 residues. Germline V gives CDR1 MNHEY, CDR2 SMNVEV (reference sequence). The CDR3 loop is CASSFQGRQETQYF. In DNA form, the CDR3 reads TGTGCCAGCAGTTTTCAGGGGCGCCAAGAGACCCAGTACTTC.

This clonotype was counted once. The J gene is TRBJ2-1, the V gene TRBV20-1; 8 bases fit TRBD1. This CDR3 is 15 amino acids long. Germline V gene data show CDR1 as DFQATT and CDR2 as SNEGSKA (reference sequence). Trimming cost V 2 bases and J 3 bases; bases outside gene matches: 6. CDR3 sequence: CSARTAGGHYNEQFF. The CDR3 DNA follows: TGCAGTGCTAGAACCGCAGGGGGCCACTACAATGAGCAGTTCTTC.